This T cell receptor (beta chain) stems from a study of Ad26.COV2.S vaccination and SARS-CoV-2 variants. Profiling relied on immunoSEQ multiplex PCR, and the TCRdb table lists in-frame clones only, not all of them. The top ten clones hold around 16% of a sample with over 85,000 clones, 60% to 85% of them seen once. Study-wide results and caveats: Vaccine recipients and placebo recipients showed similar non-spike TCR breadth. It was reported that spike-specific CD8+ and CD4+ T cell responses were substantially broad after vaccination. Relative to placebo recipients, vaccine recipients exhibited elevated spike-specific TCR breadth.

Remarks on this clone: The target antigen is unknown.

The CDR3 loop spans 12 amino acids. Looked up from germline, CDR1 is ENHRY and CDR2 is SYGVKD. Germline trimming cut 6 bases from V and 8 bases from J; bases unmatched to any gene: 3. The genes are TRBV10-3 and TRBJ2-1; 8 bases are a match to TRBD1. This specimen was peripheral blood, taken after recovery from COVID-19. This TCR was sampled from a human donor who had recovered from COVID-19. In DNA form, the CDR3 reads TGTGCCATCAGGGGACAGGATGATGAGCAGTTCTTC. It is translated as CAIRGQDDEQFF.